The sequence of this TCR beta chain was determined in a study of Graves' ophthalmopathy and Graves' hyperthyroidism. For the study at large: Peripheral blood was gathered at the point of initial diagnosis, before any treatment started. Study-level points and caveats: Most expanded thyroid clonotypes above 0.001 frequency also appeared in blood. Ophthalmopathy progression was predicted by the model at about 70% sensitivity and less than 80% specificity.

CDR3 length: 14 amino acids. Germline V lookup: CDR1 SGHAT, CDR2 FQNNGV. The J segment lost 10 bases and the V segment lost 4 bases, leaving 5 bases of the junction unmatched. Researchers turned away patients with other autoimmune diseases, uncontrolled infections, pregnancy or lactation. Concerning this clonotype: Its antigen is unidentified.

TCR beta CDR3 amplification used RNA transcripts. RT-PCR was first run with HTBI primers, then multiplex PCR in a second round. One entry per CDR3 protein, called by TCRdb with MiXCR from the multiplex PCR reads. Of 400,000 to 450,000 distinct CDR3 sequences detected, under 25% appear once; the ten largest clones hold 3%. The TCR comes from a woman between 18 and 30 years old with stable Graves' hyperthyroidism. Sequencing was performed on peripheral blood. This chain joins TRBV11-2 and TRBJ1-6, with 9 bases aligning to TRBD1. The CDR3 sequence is CASSSTGGRSPLHF. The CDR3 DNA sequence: TGTGCCAGCAGCTCGACAGGGGGACGATCACCCCTCCACTTT. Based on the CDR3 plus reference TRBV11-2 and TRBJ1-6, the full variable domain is EAGVAQSPRYKIIEKRQSVAFWCNPISGHATLYWYQQILGQGPKLLIQFQNNGVVDDSQLPKDRFSAERLKGVDSTLKIQPAKLEDSAVYLCASSSTGGRSPLHFGNGTRLTVT.